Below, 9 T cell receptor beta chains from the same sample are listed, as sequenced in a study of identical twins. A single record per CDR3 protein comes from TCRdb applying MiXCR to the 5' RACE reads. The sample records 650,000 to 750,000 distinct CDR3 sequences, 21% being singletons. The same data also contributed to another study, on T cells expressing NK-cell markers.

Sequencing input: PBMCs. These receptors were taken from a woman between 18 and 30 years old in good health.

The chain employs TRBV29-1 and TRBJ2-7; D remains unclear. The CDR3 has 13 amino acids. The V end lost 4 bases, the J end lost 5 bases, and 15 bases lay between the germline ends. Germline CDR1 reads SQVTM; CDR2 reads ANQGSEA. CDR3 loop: CSVALGYSDEQYF. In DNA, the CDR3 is TGCAGCGTTGCATTGGGGTATAGTGACGAGCAGTACTTC.

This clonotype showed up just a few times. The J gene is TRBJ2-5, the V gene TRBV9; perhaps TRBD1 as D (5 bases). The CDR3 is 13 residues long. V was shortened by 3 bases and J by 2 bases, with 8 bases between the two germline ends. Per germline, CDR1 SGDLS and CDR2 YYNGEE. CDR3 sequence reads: CASSGRTQETQYF. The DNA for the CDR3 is TGTGCCAGCAGCGGGCGGACACAAGAGACCCAGTACTTC.

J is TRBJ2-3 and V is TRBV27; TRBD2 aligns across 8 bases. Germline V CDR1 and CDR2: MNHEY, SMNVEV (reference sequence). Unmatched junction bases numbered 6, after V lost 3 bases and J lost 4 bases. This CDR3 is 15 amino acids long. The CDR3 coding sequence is TGTGCCAGCAGTTTTTCGGGAGGGCTCCCAGATACGCAGTATTTT. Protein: CASSFSGGLPDTQYF.

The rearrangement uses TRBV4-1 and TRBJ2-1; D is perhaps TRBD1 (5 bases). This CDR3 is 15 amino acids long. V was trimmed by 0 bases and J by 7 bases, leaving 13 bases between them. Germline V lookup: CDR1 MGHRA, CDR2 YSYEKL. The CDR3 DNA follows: TGCGCCAGCAGCCAAGACCCGACAGCTGCGAATGAGCAGTTCTTC. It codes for CASSQDPTAANEQFF.

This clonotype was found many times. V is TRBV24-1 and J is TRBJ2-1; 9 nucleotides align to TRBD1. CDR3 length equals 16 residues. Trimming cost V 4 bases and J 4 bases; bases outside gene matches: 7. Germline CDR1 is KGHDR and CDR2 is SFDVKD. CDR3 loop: CATSDTGTGRYNEQFF. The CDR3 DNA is TGTGCCACCAGTGACACCGGGACAGGGCGATACAATGAGCAGTTCTTC.

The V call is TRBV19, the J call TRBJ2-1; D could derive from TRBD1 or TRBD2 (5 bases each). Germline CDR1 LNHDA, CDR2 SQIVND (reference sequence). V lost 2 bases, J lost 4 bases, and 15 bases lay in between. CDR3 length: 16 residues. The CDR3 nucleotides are TGTGCCAGTAGTATACTTCCGGGACCCATGTACAATGAGCAGTTCTTC. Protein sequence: CASSILPGPMYNEQFF.

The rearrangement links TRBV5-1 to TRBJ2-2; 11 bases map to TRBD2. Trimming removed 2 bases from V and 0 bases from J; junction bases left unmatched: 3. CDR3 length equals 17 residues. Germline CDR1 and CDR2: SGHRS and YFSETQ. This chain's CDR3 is CASSFPLAGANTGELFF. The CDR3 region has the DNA TGCGCCAGCAGCTTCCCACTAGCGGGGGCGAACACCGGGGAGCTGTTTTTT.

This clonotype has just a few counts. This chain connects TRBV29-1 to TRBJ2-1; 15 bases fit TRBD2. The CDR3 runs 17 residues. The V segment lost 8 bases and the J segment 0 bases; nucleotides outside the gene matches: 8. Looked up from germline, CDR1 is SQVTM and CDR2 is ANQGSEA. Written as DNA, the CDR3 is TGCAGCCCCTCGGGACTAGCGGGGGGCCTCTCCTACAATGAGCAGTTCTTC. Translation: CSPSGLAGGLSYNEQFF.

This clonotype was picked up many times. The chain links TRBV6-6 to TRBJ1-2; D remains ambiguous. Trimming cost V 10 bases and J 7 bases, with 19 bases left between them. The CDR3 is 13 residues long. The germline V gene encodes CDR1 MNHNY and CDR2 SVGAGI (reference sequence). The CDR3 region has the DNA TGTGCCACAGAAGACGGAATTCTTGGTGGCTACACCTTC. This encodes CATEDGILGGYTF.